Shown below are 9 T cell receptor beta chains from a single sample sequenced in a study of cytomegalovirus exposure and HLA in healthy donors. With 60 Vbeta and 13 Jbeta primers, the PCR was carried out. Clones were sequenced by immunoSEQ multiplex PCR, and TCRdb holds only the in-frame ones, with some missing. Here the sample spans some 130,000 clones, 80% being singletons. The sequenced sample consisted of PBMCs. All receptors come from a man younger than 40 in good health.

The rearrangement uses TRBV27 and TRBJ2-2, with D unresolved. The CDR3 has 15 residues. Trimming pared 0 bases from V and 6 bases from J, leaving 11 bases between. Looked up from germline, CDR1 is MNHEY and CDR2 is SMNVEV (reference sequence). As DNA, the CDR3 is TGTGCCAGCAGTTTATCGAAGTCCCTAGCCGGGGAGCTGTTTTTT. Translating it yields CASSLSKSLAGELFF.

The rearrangement joins TRBV27 to TRBJ1-1; D is uncertain. The germline V gene has CDR1 MNHEY and CDR2 SMNVEV (reference sequence). The CDR3 contains 15 residues. Trimming pared 1 base from V and 3 bases from J, leaving 12 bases between. DNA for the CDR3: TGTGCCAGCAGTTTATTGTCTAGTGGTTACACTGAAGCTTTCTTT. This gives the protein CASSLLSSGYTEAFF.

V gene TRBV7-2 combines with J gene TRBJ2-3, with D possibly being TRBD1 (6 bases). The CDR3 runs to 12 residues. Germline V lookup: CDR1 SGHTA, CDR2 FQGNSA. V was cut by 8 bases and J by 2 bases, with 8 bases left in between. The CDR3 nucleotides are TGTGCCAGCGGACAGTTCACAGATACGCAGTATTTT. Translating it yields CASGQFTDTQYF.

The V and J genes are TRBV7-9 and TRBJ2-1, with 8 bases identical to TRBD1. There are 14 residues in the CDR3. With V trimmed by 4 bases and J by 5 bases, 4 bases remained unmatched. CDR1 is SEHNR, CDR2 FQNEAQ, per germline (reference sequence). CDR3 DNA: TGTGCCAGCAGCTCATGGACAGGGCACAATGAGCAGTTCTTC. It specifies CASSSWTGHNEQFF.

This rearrangement joins TRBV30 to TRBJ1-3; 7 nucleotides align to TRBD1. The CDR3 is 11 residues long. From germline, CDR1 is GTSNPN and CDR2 SVGIG (reference sequence). The V gene end was trimmed by 5 bases and the J gene end by 8 bases; junction bases not matched to a gene: 3. This CDR3 is CAWARGYTIYF. The CDR3 bases are TGTGCCTGGGCCAGGGGGTACACCATATATTTT.

The chain combines TRBV6-1 with TRBJ2-1; TRBD2 aligns across 7 bases. Germline V gene sequence: CDR1 MNHNS, CDR2 SASEGT. The CDR3 totals 16 residues. V dropped 2 bases and J dropped 2; count of bases not matched to a gene: 6. For the CDR3, the DNA is TGTGCCAGCAGTGAATGGGGCGGGGGTACCTACAATGAGCAGTTCTTC. Protein product: CASSEWGGGTYNEQFF.

The chain couples TRBV4-3 to TRBJ2-7; D is possibly TRBD2 (6 bases). V lost 2 bases, J lost 2 bases, and 10 bases lay in between. This CDR3 contains 14 residues. In germline, CDR1 is LGHNA, CDR2 YSLEER. This chain's CDR3 is CASSQLARPYEQYF. DNA for the CDR3: TGCGCCAGCAGCCAACTAGCGAGACCCTACGAGCAGTACTTC.

The chain couples TRBV11-2 to TRBJ2-7; possibly TRBD2 for D (7 bases). Germline CDR1 reads SGHAT; CDR2 reads FQNNGV. The CDR3 is 17 amino acids. V dropped 1 base and J dropped 0 bases, with 16 bases sitting between them. CDR3 in DNA: TGTGCCAGCAGCTTAGGACGAGCGGGACACGGCTCCTACGAGCAGTACTTC. Protein product: CASSLGRAGHGSYEQYF. The full variable domain, with the rest looked up from reference TRBV11-2 and TRBJ2-7, is EAGVAQSPRYKIIEKRQSVAFWCNPISGHATLYWYQQILGQGPKLLIQFQNNGVVDDSQLPKDRFSAERLKGVDSTLKIQPAKLEDSAVYLCASSLGRAGHGSYEQYFGPGTRLTVT.

The chain has TRBV6-5 and TRBJ2-3; D is undetermined. The V gene's germline CDR1 is MNHEY and CDR2 SVGAGI. Trimming shortened V by 6 bases and J by 0 bases, and 7 bases separated the two germline ends. CDR3 length: 13 amino acids. DNA for the CDR3: TGTGCCAGCAGAATTAGCAGCACAGATACGCAGTATTTT. Encoded protein: CASRISSTDTQYF.